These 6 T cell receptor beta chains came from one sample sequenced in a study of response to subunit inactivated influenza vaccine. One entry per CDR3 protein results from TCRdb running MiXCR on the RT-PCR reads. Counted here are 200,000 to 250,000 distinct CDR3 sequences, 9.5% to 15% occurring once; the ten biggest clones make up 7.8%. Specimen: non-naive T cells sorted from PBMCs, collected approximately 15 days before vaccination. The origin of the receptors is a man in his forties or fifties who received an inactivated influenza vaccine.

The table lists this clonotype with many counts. The CDR3 DNA sequence: TGTGCCAGCAGTTCCCACAGGGGGCAGCGTAAGGAGCTGTTTTTT. As protein: CASSSHRGQRKELFF. V usage is TRBV12-3 or TRBV12-4 and J usage is TRBJ2-2; 9 positions agree with TRBD1. V lost 4 bases and J lost 10; bases outside the gene matches: 10. The CDR3 is made up of 15 amino acids.

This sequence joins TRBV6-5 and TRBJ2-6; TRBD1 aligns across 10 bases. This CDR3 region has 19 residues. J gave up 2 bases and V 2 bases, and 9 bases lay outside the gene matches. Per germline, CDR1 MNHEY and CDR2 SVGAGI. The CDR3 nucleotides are TGTGCCAGCAGTTACGTGGGGACAGGGGCCCCACCTGGGGCCAACGTCCTGACTTTC. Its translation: CASSYVGTGAPPGANVLTF.

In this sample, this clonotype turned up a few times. The CDR3 region has the DNA TGTGCCAGCAGTTTAGCCCTGGGTCTCTCTGGAAACACCATATATTTT. Translating gives CASSLALGLSGNTIYF. The rearrangement links TRBV28 to TRBJ1-3; no clear D gene. Germline V gives CDR1 MDHEN, CDR2 SYDVKM. This CDR3 is 16 amino acids long. Trimming removed 2 bases at V and 0 bases at J, with 11 bases between.

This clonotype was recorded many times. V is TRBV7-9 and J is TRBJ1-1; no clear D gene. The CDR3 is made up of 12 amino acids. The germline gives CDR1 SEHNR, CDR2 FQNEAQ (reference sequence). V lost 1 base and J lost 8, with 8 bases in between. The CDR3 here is CASSLDRFEAFF. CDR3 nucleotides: TGTGCCAGCAGCTTAGATAGGTTCGAAGCTTTCTTT.

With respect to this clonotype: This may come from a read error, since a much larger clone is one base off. The CDR3 region is CARSTGNTIYF. The CDR3 DNA reads TGTGCTCGGAGTACTGGAAACACCATATATTTT. The J gene is TRBJ1-3, the V gene TRBV12-3 or TRBV12-4; the D is unclear. This CDR3 has 11 residues.

The CDR3 sequence is CASSEPGQGTHEQYF. CDR3 bases: TGCGCCAGCAGTGAGCCGGGACAGGGAACCCACGAGCAGTACTTC. J is TRBJ2-7 and V is TRBV10-2, with 9 bases that match TRBD1. The CDR3 contains 15 residues. The ends lost 2 bases at V and 5 bases at J; junction bases unmatched: 7. In germline, CDR1 is WSHSY, CDR2 SAAADI.